This T cell receptor beta chain was identified in a study of T cell responses to AZD1222 COVID-19 vaccine (dated by TCRdb to 2020 to 2022). Notes on the research overall: TCR sequencing covered over 230 trial participants: 207 given two doses of AZD1222 and approximately 26 given two doses of MenACWY control vaccine. Trial participants were enrolled by age into 18-55, 56-69 and 70-plus year subgroups, with about 150, 28 and 57 TCR-sequenced participants respectively. Summary of the overall study and its limitations: No day 14 peak-response samples were available, so repertoires were characterized only after the peak T cell response. A significant rise in spike-specific TCR breadth and depth was observed after two AZD1222 doses relative to day 0 and relative to MenACWY recipients. Epitopes outside the regions mutated in the B.1.351 and B.1.1.7 variants were reportedly recognized by nearly half of the unique spike-specific TCRs. Conclusions about previously exposed vaccinees were limited because only a handful of AZD1222 recipients were SARS-CoV-2 seropositive at baseline. Participants were mostly white British and included more females than males, and it was suggested by the authors that clonal diversity may have been underestimated. CD4 TCRs associated with the vaccine covered the entire spike protein, and the dominant responses were in regions 160-218 and 743-854. The 56-69-year group was small, and its depth increase did not reach significance, likely because of low power.

The CDR3 regions of human TCRbeta chains were analyzed by immunosequencing. Under the source paper's analysis protocol: Repertoire TCRs were checked for matches against a reference library of SARS-CoV-2-specific TCRs that had been generated using the MIRA antigen-specificity platform. Breadth meant the fraction of unique TCRs that were SARS-CoV-2-associated, whereas depth meant the fraction of total T cells that were SARS-CoV-2-associated. Using the MIRA data, each spike-specific TCR was assigned both to the spike region to which the TCR was reactive and to a CD4 or CD8 class. Log10-transformed breadth and depth values were compared by one-way ANOVA with Sidak's multiple comparisons tests. Imported from immuneACCESS, the table was reduced by TCRdb to in-frame sequences with V and J called. These copies leave out some clones; in studies compared against another copy, an unresolved V gene accounts for under half, and the cause of the remainder is not known. The V and J calls and the clone size are those of that table, but D and trimming were determined from the DNA. Across this sample there are 150,000 to 200,000 clones, with 88% seen only once. The leading ten clones occupy around a tenth of the sample.

Concerning this clone itself: Its cognate antigen has yet to be identified. Base quality data are lacking; no much larger clone is found one base away.

Per the germline V gene, MNHEY is the CDR1 and SVGAGI is the CDR2. From cysteine to phenylalanine, the CDR3 is 14 amino acids long. Only the CDR3 region is kept as DNA, spanning 42 bases read in frame from base 1. The junction shows trimming of 6 bases on V and 1 base on J, plus 11 bases between the germline ends. In light of the paper, this sample's time point label describes: about 28 days (+/-7) after the second vaccine dose. AZD1222 recipients with second doses at about 4 weeks or about 12 weeks were pooled, because spike-specific TCR depth and breadth did not differ between schedules. Vaccinee samples came from UK trials COV001 and COV002, including a single-blind randomized controlled phase 2/3 trial of AZD1222 (ChAdOx1 nCoV-19) in healthy adults. For TCRbeta chain sequencing, PBMC samples were collected from trial participants at day 0 and at day 28 after the second dose.

This sequence originates from an adult who received the AZD1222 COVID-19 vaccine. The chain joins TRBV6-5 to TRBJ2-3; the D gene is not confidently resolved. The sample here was peripheral blood, taken 28 days after the second AZD1222 dose. The CDR3 reads as follows: CASSLGLGTDTQYF. The DNA reads as follows: TGTGCCAGCAGCTTAGGTCTAGGCACAGATACGCAGTATTTT.